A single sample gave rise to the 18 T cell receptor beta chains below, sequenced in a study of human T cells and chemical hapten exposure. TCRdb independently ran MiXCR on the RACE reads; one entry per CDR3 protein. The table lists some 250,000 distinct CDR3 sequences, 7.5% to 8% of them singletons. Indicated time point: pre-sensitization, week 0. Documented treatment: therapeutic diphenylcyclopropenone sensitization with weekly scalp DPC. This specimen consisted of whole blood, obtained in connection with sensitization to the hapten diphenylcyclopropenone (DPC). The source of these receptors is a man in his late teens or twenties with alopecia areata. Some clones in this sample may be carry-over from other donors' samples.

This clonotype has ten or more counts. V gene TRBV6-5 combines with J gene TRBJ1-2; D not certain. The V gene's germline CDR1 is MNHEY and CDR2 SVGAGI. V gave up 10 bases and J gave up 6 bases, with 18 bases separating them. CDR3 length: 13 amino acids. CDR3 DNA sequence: TGTGCCAACCCAACCCCCTGGGAGCATGGCTACACCTTC. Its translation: CANPTPWEHGYTF.

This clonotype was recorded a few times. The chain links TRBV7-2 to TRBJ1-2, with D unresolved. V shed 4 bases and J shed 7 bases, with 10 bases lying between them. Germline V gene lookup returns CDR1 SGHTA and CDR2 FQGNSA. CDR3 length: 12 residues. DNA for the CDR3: TGTGCCAGCAGCTCGGACCGGACTGGCTACACCTTC. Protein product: CASSSDRTGYTF.

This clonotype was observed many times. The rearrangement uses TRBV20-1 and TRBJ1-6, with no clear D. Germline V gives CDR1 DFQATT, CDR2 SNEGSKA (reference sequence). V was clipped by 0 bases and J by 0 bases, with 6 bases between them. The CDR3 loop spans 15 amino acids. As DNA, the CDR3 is TGCAGTGCTAGAGACCCGCACTCCTATAATTCACCCCTCCACTTT. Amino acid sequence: CSARDPHSYNSPLHF.

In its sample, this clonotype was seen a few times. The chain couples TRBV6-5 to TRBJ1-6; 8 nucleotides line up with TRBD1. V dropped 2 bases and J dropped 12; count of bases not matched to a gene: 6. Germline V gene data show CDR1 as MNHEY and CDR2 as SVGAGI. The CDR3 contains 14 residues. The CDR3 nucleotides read TGTGCCAGCAGTTACGGACAGGGCTTGGGACCCCTCCACTTT. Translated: CASSYGQGLGPLHF.

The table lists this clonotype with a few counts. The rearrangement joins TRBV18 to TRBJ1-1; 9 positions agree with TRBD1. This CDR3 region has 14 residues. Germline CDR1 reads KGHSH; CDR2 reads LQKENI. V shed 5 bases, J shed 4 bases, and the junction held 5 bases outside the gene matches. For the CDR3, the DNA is TGTGCCAGCTCAGCCGGACAGGGGACCACTGAAGCTTTCTTT. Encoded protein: CASSAGQGTTEAFF.

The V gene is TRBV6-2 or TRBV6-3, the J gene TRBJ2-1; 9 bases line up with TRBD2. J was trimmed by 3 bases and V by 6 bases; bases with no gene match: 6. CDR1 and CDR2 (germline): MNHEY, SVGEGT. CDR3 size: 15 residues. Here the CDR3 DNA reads TGTGCCAGCAGCCATATAGCGGGGGACTACAATGAGCAGTTCTTC. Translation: CASSHIAGDYNEQFF.

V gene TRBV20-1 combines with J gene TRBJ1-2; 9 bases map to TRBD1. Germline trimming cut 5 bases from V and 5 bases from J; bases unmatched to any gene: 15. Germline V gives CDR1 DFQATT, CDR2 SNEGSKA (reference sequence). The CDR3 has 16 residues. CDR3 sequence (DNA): TGCAGTGCTTATATCCGGGACAGGGTCAGTCGGTATGGCTACACCTTC. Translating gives CSAYIRDRVSRYGYTF.

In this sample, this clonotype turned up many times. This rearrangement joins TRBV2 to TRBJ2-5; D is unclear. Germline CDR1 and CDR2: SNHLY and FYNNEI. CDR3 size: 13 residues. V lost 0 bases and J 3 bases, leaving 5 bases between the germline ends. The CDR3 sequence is CASSEAREETQYF. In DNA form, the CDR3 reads TGTGCCAGCAGTGAAGCAAGGGAAGAGACCCAGTACTTC.

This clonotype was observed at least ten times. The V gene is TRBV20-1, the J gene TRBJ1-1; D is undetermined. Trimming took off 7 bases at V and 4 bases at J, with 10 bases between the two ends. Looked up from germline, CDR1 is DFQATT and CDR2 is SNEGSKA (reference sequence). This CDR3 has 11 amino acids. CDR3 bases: TGCAGTGTAGGGTTGAGCACTGAAGCTTTCTTT. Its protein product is CSVGLSTEAFF.

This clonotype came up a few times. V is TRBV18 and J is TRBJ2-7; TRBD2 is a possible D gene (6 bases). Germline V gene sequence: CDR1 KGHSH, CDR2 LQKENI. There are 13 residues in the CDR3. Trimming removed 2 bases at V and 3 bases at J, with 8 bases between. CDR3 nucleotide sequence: TGTGCCAGCTCACCATCGGGACTCTACGAGCAGTACGTC. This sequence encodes CASSPSGLYEQYV.

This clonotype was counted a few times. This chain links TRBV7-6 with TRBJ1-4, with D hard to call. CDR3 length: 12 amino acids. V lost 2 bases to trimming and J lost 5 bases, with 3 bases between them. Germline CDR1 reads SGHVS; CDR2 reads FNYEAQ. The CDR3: CASSLWNEKLFF. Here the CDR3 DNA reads TGTGCCAGCAGCTTATGGAATGAAAAACTGTTTTTT.

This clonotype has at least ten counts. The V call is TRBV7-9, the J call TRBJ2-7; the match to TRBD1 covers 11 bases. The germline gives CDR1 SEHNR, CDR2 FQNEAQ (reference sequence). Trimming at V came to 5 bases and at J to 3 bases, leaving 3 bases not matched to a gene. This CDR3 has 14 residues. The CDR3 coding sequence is TGTGCCAGCAGCAAGGGACAGGGGGACTACGAGCAGTACTTC. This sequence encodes CASSKGQGDYEQYF.

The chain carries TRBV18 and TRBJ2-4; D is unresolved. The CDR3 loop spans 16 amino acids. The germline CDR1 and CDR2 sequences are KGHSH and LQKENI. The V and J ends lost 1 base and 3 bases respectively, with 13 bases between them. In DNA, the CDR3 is TGTGCCAGCTCACCACAGGGTATTTTTGGCAAAAACATTCAGTACTTC. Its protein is CASSPQGIFGKNIQYF.

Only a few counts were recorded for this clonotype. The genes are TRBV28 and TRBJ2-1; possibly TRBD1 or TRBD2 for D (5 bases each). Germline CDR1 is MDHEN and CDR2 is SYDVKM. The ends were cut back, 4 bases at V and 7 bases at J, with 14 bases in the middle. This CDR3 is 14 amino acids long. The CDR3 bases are TGTGCCAGCAGTTGGGGGTTGAGTCAGAATGAGCAGTTCTTC. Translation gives CASSWGLSQNEQFF.

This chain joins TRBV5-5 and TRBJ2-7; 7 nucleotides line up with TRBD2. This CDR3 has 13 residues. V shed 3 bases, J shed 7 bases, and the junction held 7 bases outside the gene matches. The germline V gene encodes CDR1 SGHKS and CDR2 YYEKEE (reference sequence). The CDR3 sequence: CASSWGGSREQYF. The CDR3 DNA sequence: TGTGCCAGCAGCTGGGGAGGGTCTCGAGAGCAGTACTTC.

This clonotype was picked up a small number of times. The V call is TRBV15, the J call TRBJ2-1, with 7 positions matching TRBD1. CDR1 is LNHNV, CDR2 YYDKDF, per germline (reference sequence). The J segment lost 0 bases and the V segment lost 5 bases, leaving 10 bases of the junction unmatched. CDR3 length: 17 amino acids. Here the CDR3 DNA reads TGTGCCACCAGCCCAGACAGGGCCCCTAGCTCCTACAATGAGCAGTTCTTC. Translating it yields CATSPDRAPSSYNEQFF.

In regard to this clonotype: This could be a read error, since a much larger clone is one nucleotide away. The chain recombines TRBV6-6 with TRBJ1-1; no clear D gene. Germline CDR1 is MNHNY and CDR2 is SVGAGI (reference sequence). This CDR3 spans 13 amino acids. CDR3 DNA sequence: TGTGCCATCTCGACGGCGGGGAACACTGAAGCTTTATTT. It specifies CAISTAGNTEALF.

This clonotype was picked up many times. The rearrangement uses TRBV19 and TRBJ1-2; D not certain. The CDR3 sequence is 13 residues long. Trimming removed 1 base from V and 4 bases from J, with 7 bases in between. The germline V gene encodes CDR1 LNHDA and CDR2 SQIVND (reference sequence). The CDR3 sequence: CASSIALAYGYTF. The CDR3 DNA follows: TGTGCCAGTAGTATAGCCCTCGCCTATGGCTACACCTTC.